The 9 T cell receptor beta chains listed next were all sequenced from one sample in a study of Graves' ophthalmopathy and Graves' hyperthyroidism. Amplifying from RNA transcripts, the study obtained TCR beta CDR3 regions. HTBI primers were used in a first-round RT-PCR, which preceded a second-round multiplex PCR. Using its own MiXCR run on the multiplex PCR reads, TCRdb lists one record per CDR3 protein. The sample has approximately 500,000 distinct CDR3 sequences; around an eighth are singletons. Sequences were obtained from blood. All receptors come from a woman aged 25 to 39 with Graves' ophthalmopathy.

The sample holds many counts of this clonotype. This chain uses TRBV6-5 with TRBJ2-7; 9 nucleotides match TRBD1. Germline loops: CDR1 MNHEY, CDR2 SVGAGI. The CDR3 loop spans 16 amino acids. The V gene end was trimmed by 0 bases and the J gene end by 2 bases; junction bases not matched to a gene: 5. The CDR3 nucleotides read TGTGCCAGCAGTTACTCGGGGACAGGGACCACCTACGAGCAGTACTTC. Encoded protein: CASSYSGTGTTYEQYF.

There are many counts of this clonotype. The rearrangement uses TRBV18 and TRBJ2-7; D not resolved. With 4 bases removed from V and 4 bases from J, the gap between germline ends came to 11 bases. The CDR3 spans 13 residues. Per germline, CDR1 KGHSH and CDR2 LQKENI. CDR3 in amino acids: CASSLSSMYEQYF. CDR3 bases: TGTGCCAGCTCACTCTCTTCTATGTACGAGCAGTACTTC.

This clonotype came up many times. The V call is TRBV12-3 or TRBV12-4, the J call TRBJ2-5; 8 bases align to TRBD2. Trimming removed 6 bases from V and 1 base from J; junction bases left unmatched: 4. The CDR3 has 14 residues. CDR3 protein: CASSTSGTQETQYF. CDR3 bases: TGTGCCAGCAGCACTAGCGGAACCCAAGAGACCCAGTACTTC.

This clonotype was seen many times. This chain joins TRBV12-3 or TRBV12-4 and TRBJ2-7; the D gene is possibly TRBD1 (6 bases). Trimming pared 3 bases from V and 7 bases from J, leaving 22 bases between. The CDR3 extends over 16 amino acids. The CDR3 coding sequence is TGTGCCAGCAGTTTGTCCTACGCCAGGGGAGTATGGGAGCAGTACTTC. Its protein is CASSLSYARGVWEQYF.

This clonotype showed up many times. The chain couples TRBV12-3 or TRBV12-4 to TRBJ2-5, with D unclear. With 4 bases removed from V and 5 bases from J, the gap between germline ends came to 14 bases. The CDR3 sequence is 14 residues long. CDR3 coding DNA: TGTGCCAGCAGTTCGTCGGCCACCACGGAGACCCAGTACTTC. It is translated as CASSSSATTETQYF.

This clonotype occurred a few times. The chain couples TRBV12-3 or TRBV12-4 to TRBJ2-2, with D hard to call. V gave up 6 bases and J gave up 4 bases, with 12 bases separating them. The CDR3 has 14 amino acids. This CDR3 reads CASSTGPGTGELFF. The CDR3 nucleotides read TGTGCCAGCAGCACGGGCCCCGGCACCGGGGAGCTGTTTTTT.

This clonotype was seen repeatedly, ten times or more. The chain recombines TRBV6-1 with TRBJ1-1; D ambiguous. V lost 6 bases and J 3 bases, leaving 17 bases between the germline ends. Germline V gene data show CDR1 as MNHNS and CDR2 as SASEGT. CDR3 length: 15 residues. The CDR3 DNA follows: TGTGCCAGCAGACCGGGAGGGTCCGTGGACACTGAAGCTTTCTTT. Its protein product is CASRPGGSVDTEAFF.

The chain is built from TRBV18 and TRBJ1-1; possibly TRBD1 for D (5 bases). This CDR3 is built from 14 residues. Germline lookup yields CDR1 KGHSH and CDR2 LQKENI. V dropped 1 base and J dropped 4 bases, with 10 bases sitting between them. DNA for the CDR3: TGTGCCAGCTCACCACAGGGGTTCGGCACTGAAGCTTTCTTT. Encoded protein: CASSPQGFGTEAFF.

Ten or more counts support this clonotype. V usage is TRBV6-4 and J usage is TRBJ2-3; 7 bases line up with TRBD1. Germline V lookup: CDR1 MRHNA, CDR2 SNTAGT. The CDR3 is 17 residues long. V lost 7 bases to trimming and J lost 0 bases; unmatched junction nucleotides: 13. The CDR3 DNA follows: TGTGCCAGCACCCCCTCGTTAGGGGGCGGAAGCACAGATACGCAGTATTTT. This gives the protein CASTPSLGGGSTDTQYF.